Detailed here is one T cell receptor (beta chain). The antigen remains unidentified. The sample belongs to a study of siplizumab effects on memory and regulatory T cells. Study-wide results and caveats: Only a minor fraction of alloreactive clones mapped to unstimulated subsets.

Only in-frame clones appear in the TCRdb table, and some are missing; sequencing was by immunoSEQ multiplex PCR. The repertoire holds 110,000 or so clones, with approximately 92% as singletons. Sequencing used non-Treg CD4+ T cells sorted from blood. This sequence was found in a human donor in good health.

CDR3 sequence (DNA): TGTGCCAGCAGCGCCCGGACGGTAGCGGGGGCCCATCGCACAGATACGCAGTATTTT. This translates into CASSARTVAGAHRTDTQYF. The rearrangement uses TRBV7-8 and TRBJ2-3; 9 bases are shared with TRBD2. This CDR3 is 19 amino acids long. Looked up from germline, CDR1 is SGHVS and CDR2 is FQNEAQ. After removal of 5 bases from V and 1 base from J, the junction contained 16 bases not matched to a gene.